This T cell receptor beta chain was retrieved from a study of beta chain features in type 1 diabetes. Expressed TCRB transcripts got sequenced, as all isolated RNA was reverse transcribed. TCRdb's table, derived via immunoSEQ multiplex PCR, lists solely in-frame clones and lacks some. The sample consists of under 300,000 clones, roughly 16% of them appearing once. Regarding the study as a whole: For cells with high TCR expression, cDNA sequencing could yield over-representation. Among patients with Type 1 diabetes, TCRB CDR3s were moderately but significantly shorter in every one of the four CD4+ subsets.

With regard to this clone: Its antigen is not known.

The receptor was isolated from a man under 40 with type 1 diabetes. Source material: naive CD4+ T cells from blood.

The DNA for the CDR3 is TGTGCCAGCAGTATGATCGACAGTAGCACAGATACGCAGTATTTT. Translation: CASSMIDSSTDTQYF. The rearrangement uses TRBV7-9 and TRBJ2-3, with TRBD1 as a possible D gene (5 bases). The CDR3 has 15 residues. Germline lookup yields CDR1 SEHNR and CDR2 FQNEAQ (reference sequence). V was pared by 6 bases and J by 0 bases, with 13 bases between.